Below are 2 T cell receptor beta chains sequenced from a single sample in a study of T cell changes during pregnancy in multiple sclerosis. Using immunoSEQ multiplex PCR, the repertoire was profiled, and TCRdb retains in-frame clones only, with some absent. Of roughly 110,000 clones in the sample, approximately 90% were seen once. This sample comprised peripheral blood, obtained in the third trimester of pregnancy. The receptors derive from a female donor with multiple sclerosis, enrolled in a pregnancy study.

The rearrangement joins TRBV9 to TRBJ1-4; D is unresolved. The germline V and J ends were trimmed by 0 bases and 0 bases, with 6 bases remaining between them. This CDR3 contains 15 residues. Germline lookup yields CDR1 SGDLS and CDR2 YYNGEE. CDR3 bases: TGTGCCAGCAGCGTAGCCCCTGCAACTAATGAAAAACTGTTTTTT. Amino acids: CASSVAPATNEKLFF.

This clone appeared once. V and J are TRBV9 and TRBJ2-7, with TRBD2 as a possible D gene (5 bases). Germline values: CDR1 SGDLS, CDR2 YYNGEE. Trimming cost V 3 bases and J 0 bases, with 10 bases left between them. The CDR3 spans 14 residues. The CDR3 spells CASSAGLFSYEQYF. CDR3 DNA: TGTGCCAGCAGCGCCGGACTCTTCTCCTACGAGCAGTACTTC.